Below are 3 T cell receptor beta chains sequenced from a single sample in a study of cytomegalovirus exposure and HLA in healthy donors (TCRdb year 2017). The library was obtained by the immunoSEQ multiplex PCR assay. For the multiplex PCR, a mixture combining 60 forward primers for TCR Vbeta segments and 13 reverse primers for TCR Jbeta segments was used. TCRdb provides this immuneACCESS table in a form limited to in-frame rearrangements. Some clones are lacking; in checked studies, under half of them reflect an unresolved V gene, and why the rest are absent is not known. The sample contains 95,000 to 100,000 clones, about 74% of them found a single time. The biggest ten clones account for roughly 1.8% of the sample. The sample comprised PBMCs. The receptors were sampled from a male donor in good health and CMV-seronegative.

The V gene is TRBV18, the J gene TRBJ1-1; TRBD1 matches at 7 bases. V gave up 3 bases and J gave up 0 bases; unmatched junction bases: 4. Germline CDR1 KGHSH, CDR2 LQKENI. The CDR3 loop spans 15 amino acids. CDR3 in DNA: TGTGCCAGCTCACCCTTGACAGGGATGAACACTGAAGCTTTCTTT. Its protein product is CASSPLTGMNTEAFF. The entire variable domain, with the rest obtained from reference TRBV18 and TRBJ1-1, is as follows: NAGVMQNPRHLVRRRGQEARLRCSPMKGHSHVYWYRQLPEEGLKFMVYLQKENIIDESGMPKERFSAEFPKEGPSILRIQQVVRGDSAAYFCASSPLTGMNTEAFFGQGTRLTVV.

The chain is built from TRBV19 and TRBJ2-1; 7 nucleotides match TRBD1. The CDR3 spans 14 residues. Germline-derived CDR1 and CDR2 are LNHDA and SQIVND (reference sequence). The CDR3 DNA follows: TGTGCTAGTCGGGACAGACGAAAGGGTTATGAGCAGTTCTTC. Translating gives CASRDRRKGYEQFF. The whole variable domain, remainder taken from reference TRBV19 and TRBJ2-1, is DGGITQSPKYLFRKEGQNVTLSCEQNLNHDAMYWYRQDPGQGLRLIYYSQIVNDFQKGDIAEGYSVSREKKESFPLTVTSAQKNPTAFYLCASRDRRKGYEQFFGPGTRLTVL.

This clone has a handful of counts. V usage is TRBV28 and J usage is TRBJ1-5, with D possibly being TRBD1 (6 bases). The V end was cut by 6 bases, the J end by 0 bases, with 12 bases between. This CDR3 spans 15 amino acids. The germline CDR1 and CDR2 sequences are MDHEN and SYDVKM. CDR3 residues: CASRETGHSNQPQHF. The CDR3 DNA sequence: TGTGCCAGCAGAGAGACAGGACATAGCAATCAGCCCCAGCATTTT.